Shown below are 30 T cell receptor beta chains from a single sample sequenced in a study of blood T cell repertoires in COVID-19. TCRdb keeps only in-frame clones here, not all; method: immunoSEQ multiplex PCR. The sample holds 270,000 or so clones, roughly 84% seen once. The specimen sequenced was peripheral blood. All receptors derive from a woman aged 18 to 35 with acute or convalescent COVID-19.

V gene TRBV6-2 or TRBV6-3 combines with J gene TRBJ1-6; TRBD1 matches 7 bases. CDR3 size: 16 residues. V lost 1 base to trimming and J lost 4 bases; unmatched junction nucleotides: 4. Germline lookup yields CDR1 MNHEY and CDR2 SVGEGT. CDR3 sequence: CASSYFSGQYNSPLHF. DNA of the CDR3: TGTGCCAGCAGTTACTTCTCGGGACAGTATAATTCACCCCTCCACTTT.

The rearrangement links TRBV7-9 to TRBJ1-2; D gene unclear. The CDR3 totals 15 residues. The ends were cut back, 1 base at V and 5 bases at J, with 14 bases in the middle. Germline V gene lookup returns CDR1 SEHNR and CDR2 FQNEAQ (reference sequence). The CDR3 sequence is CASSLGSLADYGYTF. Here the CDR3 DNA reads TGTGCCAGCAGCTTAGGAAGTTTGGCGGATTATGGCTACACCTTC.

The rearrangement uses TRBV24-1 and TRBJ1-1; 11 nucleotides agree with TRBD1. The CDR3 totals 13 residues. Germline V lookup: CDR1 KGHDR, CDR2 SFDVKD. Losses at the gene ends were 4 bases for V and 8 bases for J; bases not matched to a gene: 2. Written as DNA, the CDR3 is TGTGCCACCAGTGACTGGGACAGGGGGGAAGCTTTCTTT. It translates to CATSDWDRGEAFF.

The genes are TRBV19 and TRBJ1-1, with TRBD1 matching 9 bases. The CDR3 has 13 amino acids. The V and J ends lost 1 base and 10 bases, in that order; junction bases with no gene match: 4. Per germline, CDR1 LNHDA and CDR2 SQIVND (reference sequence). CDR3 sequence: CASSIGDRVAAFF. As DNA, the CDR3 is TGTGCCAGTAGTATAGGGGACAGGGTTGCAGCTTTCTTT.

The genes are TRBV10-1 and TRBJ2-7, with 8 bases fitting TRBD1. Looked up from germline, CDR1 is WNHNN and CDR2 is SYGVQD (reference sequence). CDR3 length: 14 amino acids. The junction had 4 bases not matched to a gene; V was cut back by 6 bases and J by 0 bases. The CDR3 loop reads CASSTGQDSYEQYF. In DNA form, the CDR3 reads TGCGCCAGCAGCACGGGACAGGACTCCTACGAGCAGTACTTC.

The rearrangement links TRBV28 to TRBJ1-1; D might be TRBD1 (6 bases). The V gene lost 1 base and the J gene lost 5 bases, with 11 bases spanning the gap. Germline-derived CDR1 and CDR2 are MDHEN and SYDVKM. This CDR3 is 14 amino acids long. CDR3 in DNA: TGTGCCAGCAGTTTATCCGGCCAGGGGACTGAAGCTTTCTTT. Translated, it gives CASSLSGQGTEAFF.

There are many counts of this clone. V is TRBV13 and J is TRBJ2-2; 11 bases align to TRBD2. V dropped 4 bases and J dropped 5; count of bases not matched to a gene: 6. Per the germline V gene, CDR1 is PRHDT and CDR2 is FYEKMQ (reference sequence). The CDR3 spans 16 residues. The CDR3 nucleotides read TGTGCCAGCAGCTATTCTAGCGGGAGGCGGACCGGGGAGCTGTTTTTT. Its protein is CASSYSSGRRTGELFF.

This clone was observed a handful of times. V usage is TRBV13 and J usage is TRBJ2-7; 10 bases map to TRBD2. The CDR3 runs to 15 residues. After removal of 3 bases from V and 0 bases from J, the junction contained 2 bases not matched to a gene. Per germline, CDR1 PRHDT and CDR2 FYEKMQ (reference sequence). The CDR3 protein is CASSFGLAVSYEQYF. The DNA for the CDR3 is TGTGCCAGCAGCTTTGGACTAGCGGTCTCCTACGAGCAGTACTTC.

This chain connects TRBV6-4 to TRBJ2-3; 8 nucleotides match TRBD2. CDR1 and CDR2 from the germline V gene are MRHNA and SNTAGT. This CDR3 is built from 16 residues. The V and J ends lost 0 bases and 0 bases, in that order; junction bases with no gene match: 2. CDR3 protein: CASSDSASGSTDTQYF. The CDR3 DNA is TGTGCCAGCAGTGACTCAGCTAGCGGGAGCACAGATACGCAGTATTTT.

This chain links TRBV7-6 with TRBJ2-7; 9 positions agree with TRBD1. The CDR3 sequence is 14 residues long. The junction had 5 bases not matched to a gene; V was cut back by 5 bases and J by 3 bases. CDR1 and CDR2 (germline): SGHVS, FNYEAQ. The CDR3 DNA sequence: TGTGCCAGCAGCCCCCGGACAGGGGACTACGAGCAGTACTTC. Amino acids: CASSPRTGDYEQYF.

This chain uses TRBV9 with TRBJ2-7; 7 bases map to TRBD2. V dropped 2 bases and J dropped 3; count of bases not matched to a gene: 5. The CDR3 extends over 14 amino acids. Germline V gene data show CDR1 as SGDLS and CDR2 as YYNGEE. DNA for the CDR3: TGTGCCAGCAGCGTCGGCGGGGGTCTCTACGAGCAGTACTTC. Translation gives CASSVGGGLYEQYF. The variable domain in full, completed from reference TRBV9 and TRBJ2-7, reads DSGVTQTPKHLITATGQRVTLRCSPRSGDLSVYWYQQSLDQGLQFLIQYYNGEERAKGNILERFSAQQFPDLHSELNLSSLELGDSALYFCASSVGGGLYEQYFGPGTRLTVT.

J is TRBJ1-1 and V is TRBV18; D not resolved. The CDR3 extends over 15 amino acids. Germline CDR1 and CDR2: KGHSH and LQKENI. With 0 bases removed from V and 5 bases from J, the gap between germline ends came to 13 bases. The CDR3 here is CASSPPGSSGTEAFF. In DNA, the CDR3 is TGTGCCAGCTCACCACCCGGCTCCTCGGGAACTGAAGCTTTCTTT.

The chain carries TRBV3-1 (or the pseudogene TRBV3-2) and TRBJ2-7; 9 nucleotides agree with TRBD2. The CDR3 contains 15 residues. Trimming cost V 2 bases and J 2 bases; bases outside gene matches: 4. Germline CDR1 is LGHDT and CDR2 is YNNKEL (reference sequence). Written as DNA, the CDR3 is TGTGCCAGCAGCCAAACTAGCGGGTTCGCCTACGAGCAGTACTTC. Protein product: CASSQTSGFAYEQYF.

The V call is TRBV28, the J call TRBJ1-4; D possibly corresponds to TRBD1 (6 bases). The V gene's germline CDR1 is MDHEN and CDR2 SYDVKM. V dropped 4 bases and J dropped 4 bases, with 7 bases sitting between them. The CDR3 totals 13 residues. The CDR3 loop reads CASSWTVNEKLFF. The CDR3 nucleotides read TGTGCCAGCAGTTGGACAGTTAATGAAAAACTGTTTTTT.

This clone was counted only a few times. The chain has TRBV6-5 and TRBJ1-6; 10 nucleotides agree with TRBD1. V shed 2 bases and J 9 bases; nucleotides not matched to a gene: 7. The germline CDR1 and CDR2 sequences are MNHEY and SVGAGI. This CDR3 comprises 16 residues. DNA for the CDR3: TGTGCCAGCAGTTACGGTTACGGGACAGGGGCTTCACCCCTCCACTTT. It specifies CASSYGYGTGASPLHF.

The J gene is TRBJ1-2, the V gene TRBV11-2; D is undetermined. Germline loops: CDR1 SGHAT, CDR2 FQNNGV. The CDR3 covers 11 residues. The V gene lost 5 bases and the J gene lost 3 bases, with 4 bases spanning the gap. CDR3 DNA sequence: TGTGCCAGCAGCCTTGACTATGGCTACACCTTC. It specifies CASSLDYGYTF.

A note on this clone: Its ends do not fully match the called genes, so a read error is possible. J is TRBJ2-1 and V is TRBV29-1; the match to TRBD2 covers 11 bases. The germline gives CDR1 SQVTM, CDR2 ANQGSEA. The CDR3 is made up of 11 amino acids. CDR3 coding DNA: TGCAGCGTCCCCGTAGCGGGAGGGCGGCTCTTC. Its translation is CSVPVAGGRLF.

The chain couples TRBV30 to TRBJ2-1, with TRBD2 matching 11 bases. Per germline, CDR1 GTSNPN and CDR2 SVGIG (reference sequence). V shed 7 bases, J shed 9 bases, and the junction held 8 bases outside the gene matches. This CDR3 has 13 amino acids. The CDR3 protein is CALIAGGWAEQFF. The CDR3 region has the DNA TGTGCCTTGATAGCGGGAGGGTGGGCTGAGCAGTTCTTC.

This clone was recorded a few times. This sequence joins TRBV4-3 and TRBJ1-4; D remains ambiguous. Trimming took off 2 bases at V and 7 bases at J, with 8 bases between the two ends. This CDR3 comprises 13 residues. Germline V gives CDR1 LGHNA, CDR2 YSLEER. In DNA form, the CDR3 reads TGCGCCAGCAGCCAACGGGTGGGTGAAAAACTGTTTTTT. It is translated as CASSQRVGEKLFF.

Written as DNA, the CDR3 is TGTGCCAGCAGCTTCGGATCACGACAGGTTGATGGCTACACCTTC. This sequence encodes CASSFGSRQVDGYTF. The chain has TRBV5-5 and TRBJ1-2, with a weak D call TRBD1 (6 bases). V was shortened by 2 bases and J by 6 bases, with 17 bases between the two germline ends. This CDR3 has 15 amino acids. Germline CDR1 and CDR2: SGHKS and YYEKEE (reference sequence).

The chain has TRBV30 and TRBJ2-1; D ambiguous. CDR3 size: 13 residues. Germline V lookup: CDR1 GTSNPN, CDR2 SVGIG (reference sequence). With 1 base removed from V and 7 bases from J, the gap between germline ends came to 11 bases. In DNA form, the CDR3 reads TGTGCCTGGAGTGAAACAGTATTGAATGAGCAGTTCTTC. It codes for CAWSETVLNEQFF.

The rearrangement uses TRBV27 and TRBJ1-1, with 9 bases aligning to TRBD1. Per germline, CDR1 MNHEY and CDR2 SMNVEV (reference sequence). With 1 base clipped from V and 5 bases from J, the junction kept 5 bases outside the gene matches. There are 15 residues in the CDR3. The CDR3 is CASSLWGQGSTEAFF. CDR3 DNA sequence: TGTGCCAGCAGTTTATGGGGACAGGGCTCGACTGAAGCTTTCTTT.

The chain links TRBV5-1 to TRBJ2-3; D may be TRBD1 (7 bases). Germline-derived CDR1 and CDR2 are SGHRS and YFSETQ. V was clipped by 4 bases and J by 4 bases, with 16 bases between them. The CDR3 sequence is 15 residues long. The CDR3 here is CASSQGPRGADTQYF. CDR3 nucleotides: TGCGCCAGCAGCCAAGGCCCCAGGGGGGCAGATACGCAGTATTTT.

The chain has TRBV6-2 or TRBV6-3 and TRBJ1-4; unclear D gene. Looked up from germline, CDR1 is MNHEY and CDR2 is SVGEGT. The CDR3 length is 14 residues. V lost 2 bases and J 7 bases, leaving 11 bases between the germline ends. CDR3 region: CASSYPGGGEKLFF. CDR3 nucleotide sequence: TGTGCCAGCAGTTACCCCGGCGGTGGTGAAAAACTGTTTTTT.

This clone appeared once. This rearrangement joins TRBV5-4 to TRBJ1-1, with D unclear. V dropped 0 bases and J dropped 0 bases, with 12 bases sitting between them. The CDR3 totals 16 residues. The germline V gene has CDR1 SGHNT and CDR2 YYREEE (reference sequence). The CDR3 nucleotides are TGTGCCAGCAGCTTGGGGCAGAGAACTATGAACACTGAAGCTTTCTTT. The encoded protein is CASSLGQRTMNTEAFF. Drawing the rest from reference TRBV5-4 and TRBJ1-1, the complete variable domain is ETGVTQSPTHLIKTRGQQVTLRCSSQSGHNTVSWYQQALGQGPQFIFQYYREEENGRGNFPPRFSGLQFPNYSSELNVNALELDDSALYLCASSLGQRTMNTEAFFGQGTRLTVV.

V is TRBV2 and J is TRBJ2-1; 12 positions agree with TRBD2. Germline V lookup: CDR1 SNHLY, CDR2 FYNNEI. With 4 bases clipped from V and 0 bases from J, the junction kept 4 bases outside the gene matches. The CDR3 is 17 amino acids. This chain's CDR3 is CASSGPSGRASYNEQFF. The CDR3 DNA sequence: TGTGCCAGCAGTGGGCCTAGCGGGAGGGCCTCCTACAATGAGCAGTTCTTC.

The chain joins TRBV19 to TRBJ2-5, with TRBD2 matching over 10 bases. Germline values: CDR1 LNHDA, CDR2 SQIVND (reference sequence). The CDR3 totals 14 residues. V lost 8 bases, J lost 5 bases, and 8 bases stayed unmatched. The DNA for the CDR3 is TGTGCCAGTGGAGACGGTAGCGGGGGGGAGACCCAGTACTTC. Protein sequence: CASGDGSGGETQYF.

The CDR3 here is CASSFPGTGNTIYF. CDR3 in DNA: TGTGCCAGCAGCTTTCCGGGAACCGGAAACACCATATATTTT. This sequence joins TRBV5-8 and TRBJ1-3, with D hard to call. Looked up from germline, CDR1 is SGHTS and CDR2 is YDEGEE. V was trimmed by 2 bases and J by 4 bases, leaving 10 bases between them. CDR3 length: 14 amino acids. Supplemented by reference TRBV5-8 and TRBJ1-3, the full variable domain reads EAGVTQSPTHLIKTRGQQATLRCSPISGHTSVYWYQQALGLGLQFLLWYDEGEERNRGNFPPRFSGRQFPNYSSELNVNALELEDSALYLCASSFPGTGNTIYFGEGSWLTVV.

V and J are TRBV5-8 and TRBJ1-6; 7 bases map to TRBD1. Germline V gene sequence: CDR1 SGHTS, CDR2 YDEGEE. The ends lost 4 bases at V and 2 bases at J; junction bases unmatched: 6. CDR3 length: 16 amino acids. The CDR3 DNA reads TGTGCCAGCAGCCCTCTAGGGGGCCCCTATAATTCACCCCTCCACTTT. It encodes CASSPLGGPYNSPLHF. The full variable domain, with the rest looked up from reference TRBV5-8 and TRBJ1-6, is EAGVTQSPTHLIKTRGQQATLRCSPISGHTSVYWYQQALGLGLQFLLWYDEGEERNRGNFPPRFSGRQFPNYSSELNVNALELEDSALYLCASSPLGGPYNSPLHFGNGTRLTVT.

The rearrangement joins TRBV19 to TRBJ1-4; a weak D match, TRBD1 (5 bases). Trimming removed 7 bases at V and 1 base at J, with 19 bases between. The CDR3 extends over 17 amino acids. CDR1 and CDR2 (germline): LNHDA, SQIVND (reference sequence). The CDR3 reads CASMIGGALRTNEKLFF. In DNA form, the CDR3 reads TGTGCCAGTATGATTGGCGGGGCCCTACGAACTAATGAAAAACTGTTTTTT. Filled out from reference TRBV19 and TRBJ1-4, the complete variable domain reads DGGITQSPKYLFRKEGQNVTLSCEQNLNHDAMYWYRQDPGQGLRLIYYSQIVNDFQKGDIAEGYSVSREKKESFPLTVTSAQKNPTAFYLCASMIGGALRTNEKLFFGSGTQLSVL.